Presented here are 17 T cell receptor beta chains from one specimen sequenced in a study of blood T cell repertoires in COVID-19. Measured with immunoSEQ multiplex PCR; TCRdb has only the in-frame clones, and not every one. The sample consists of roughly 250,000 clones, over 80% of them appearing once. The sequenced sample consisted of PBMCs or T cells enriched from blood (not recorded which). Receptors originate from a young woman who had recovered from COVID-19.

The V and J genes are TRBV12-3 or TRBV12-4 and TRBJ1-2; D is unresolved. V lost 1 base to trimming and J lost 4 bases, with 7 bases between them. This CDR3 comprises 13 residues. CDR3: CASSLGVRYGYTF. In DNA, the CDR3 is TGTGCCAGCAGTTTAGGTGTCCGCTATGGCTACACCTTC.

The CDR3, as DNA: TGTGCCAGCAGCTCCCCAGCAGGGTCGGGAGAGACCCAGTACTTC. Its translation: CASSSPAGSGETQYF. The chain joins TRBV11-1 to TRBJ2-5, with TRBD1 as a possible D gene (5 bases). The V and J ends lost 4 bases and 4 bases respectively, with 16 bases between them. There are 15 residues in the CDR3. Germline CDR1 reads SGHAT; CDR2 reads FQDESV (reference sequence).

This sequence joins TRBV18 and TRBJ1-1, with D unresolved. Between the trimmed V and J ends, which lost 0 bases and 8 bases, there was a span of 10 bases. The CDR3 spans 13 residues. CDR1 and CDR2 (germline): KGHSH, LQKENI. DNA for the CDR3: TGTGCCAGCTCACCACCGCTTATGAGGGAAGCTTTCTTT. Translating it yields CASSPPLMREAFF.

The V and J genes are TRBV5-6 and TRBJ2-7; D might be TRBD1 (5 bases). Per the germline V gene, CDR1 is SGHDT and CDR2 is YYEEEE. This CDR3 contains 15 residues. V lost 6 bases and J 5 bases, leaving 21 bases between the germline ends. The DNA for the CDR3 is TGTGCCAGCACCTCGATGTTAGCAGGGCGCGACGAGCAGTACTTC. This sequence encodes CASTSMLAGRDEQYF.

This chain connects TRBV5-1 to TRBJ2-2; D is unclear. Germline CDR1 is SGHRS and CDR2 is YFSETQ. The CDR3 spans 13 residues. Trimming shortened V by 0 bases and J by 3 bases, and 3 bases separated the two germline ends. The CDR3: CASSLDYTGELFF. CDR3 nucleotide sequence: TGCGCCAGCAGCTTGGACTACACCGGGGAGCTGTTTTTT.

This clone showed up many times. The chain joins TRBV6-1 to TRBJ2-7; 9 bases align to TRBD2. Per the germline V gene, CDR1 is MNHNS and CDR2 is SASEGT. The CDR3 runs 15 residues. J was trimmed by 0 bases and V by 0 bases; bases with no gene match: 0. CDR3 in amino acids: CASSEASGSSYEQYF. CDR3 sequence (DNA): TGTGCCAGCAGTGAAGCTAGCGGGAGCTCCTACGAGCAGTACTTC.

The chain recombines TRBV7-2 with TRBJ1-2; D is unresolved. The CDR3 has 17 amino acids. CDR1 and CDR2 from the germline V gene are SGHTA and FQGNSA. Trimming left V 0 bases short and J 4 bases short, with 18 bases between. The CDR3 here is CASSLAMPRGYGYGYTF. In DNA form, the CDR3 reads TGTGCCAGCAGCTTAGCGATGCCTCGGGGTTACGGCTATGGCTACACCTTC.

The rearrangement links TRBV7-8 to TRBJ1-4; TRBD1 might be the D (5 bases). This CDR3 contains 18 residues. Germline CDR1 SGHVS, CDR2 FQNEAQ. The V end lost 2 bases, the J end lost 1 base, and 17 bases lay between the germline ends. This CDR3 is CASSLWSGRRGTNEKLFF. CDR3 bases: TGTGCCAGCAGCTTATGGAGTGGGCGTAGGGGAACTAATGAAAAACTGTTTTTT.

This clone came up once. The V gene is TRBV12-3 or TRBV12-4, the J gene TRBJ1-1, with 7 bases matching TRBD1. The V and J ends lost 4 bases and 1 base, in that order; junction bases with no gene match: 0. The CDR3 extends over 13 amino acids. The CDR3 coding sequence is TGTGCCAGCAGTTGGACAGGGAACACTGAAGCTTTCTTT. It translates to CASSWTGNTEAFF.

This clone was recorded only once. The chain employs TRBV10-1 and TRBJ2-2; 8 nucleotides agree with TRBD1. V lost 2 bases and J lost 6; bases outside the gene matches: 2. Germline CDR1 WNHNN, CDR2 SYGVQD (reference sequence). The CDR3 runs to 14 residues. The CDR3 DNA follows: TGCGCCAGCAGTGAGAGGACAGGGTCCGGGGAGCTGTTTTTT. Translated: CASSERTGSGELFF.

The V gene is TRBV5-6, the J gene TRBJ1-1; no reliable D call. The germline V and J ends were trimmed by 4 bases and 0 bases, with 7 bases remaining between them. CDR1 SGHDT and CDR2 YYEEEE come from the germline V gene. This CDR3 contains 13 residues. Written as DNA, the CDR3 is TGTGCCAGCAGCCCGGACTTGAACACTGAAGCTTTCTTT. The encoded protein is CASSPDLNTEAFF.

The rearrangement uses TRBV4-3 and TRBJ1-5, with D unresolved. Between the trimmed V and J ends, which lost 0 bases and 7 bases, there was a span of 10 bases. The CDR3 contains 14 residues. The germline V gene has CDR1 LGHNA and CDR2 YSLEER. The CDR3 is CASSQDLGSQPQHF. The CDR3 region has the DNA TGCGCCAGCAGCCAAGATCTAGGGAGCCAGCCCCAGCATTTT.

This chain links TRBV7-2 with TRBJ2-1; perhaps TRBD2 as D (6 bases). V shed 5 bases and J shed 9 bases, with 11 bases lying between them. This CDR3 has 12 amino acids. The V gene's germline CDR1 is SGHTA and CDR2 FQGNSA. The DNA of the CDR3 is TGTGCCAGCAGCCACCGGGGGTTTGAGCAGTTCTTC. This gives the protein CASSHRGFEQFF.

The chain links TRBV5-1 to TRBJ2-1, with TRBD2 as a possible D gene (6 bases). V was shortened by 6 bases and J by 2 bases, with 12 bases between the two germline ends. Germline assignment: CDR1 SGHRS and CDR2 YFSETQ. CDR3 length: 14 residues. CDR3: CASTATRTYNEQFF. The CDR3 DNA reads as TGCGCCAGCACAGCGACTAGAACCTACAATGAGCAGTTCTTC.

The V and J genes are TRBV27 and TRBJ2-6, with D unclear. Germline CDR1 is MNHEY and CDR2 is SMNVEV (reference sequence). The germline V and J ends were trimmed by 6 bases and 2 bases, with 5 bases remaining between them. The CDR3 is 13 residues long. DNA of the CDR3: TGTGCCAGCAGCCGGGCTGGGGCCAACGTCCTGACTTTC. This encodes CASSRAGANVLTF.

The chain carries TRBV4-2 and TRBJ2-1; 9 nucleotides match TRBD2. After removal of 0 bases from V and 4 bases from J, the junction contained 10 bases not matched to a gene. The CDR3 totals 18 residues. Germline lookup yields CDR1 LGHNA and CDR2 YNFKEQ. The CDR3 sequence: CASSQELLGLALYNEQFF. The CDR3 DNA sequence: TGTGCCAGCAGCCAAGAACTTCTGGGACTAGCACTTTACAATGAGCAGTTCTTC.

In its sample, this clone was seen a few times. This chain connects TRBV28 to TRBJ2-4; D is possibly TRBD2 (6 bases). The CDR3 consists of 15 residues. CDR1 and CDR2 (germline): MDHEN, SYDVKM. With 8 bases removed from V and 0 bases from J, the gap between germline ends came to 14 bases. The CDR3 loop is CASQLAGLAKNIQYF. The CDR3 DNA is TGTGCCAGCCAACTAGCTGGACTAGCCAAAAACATTCAGTACTTC.